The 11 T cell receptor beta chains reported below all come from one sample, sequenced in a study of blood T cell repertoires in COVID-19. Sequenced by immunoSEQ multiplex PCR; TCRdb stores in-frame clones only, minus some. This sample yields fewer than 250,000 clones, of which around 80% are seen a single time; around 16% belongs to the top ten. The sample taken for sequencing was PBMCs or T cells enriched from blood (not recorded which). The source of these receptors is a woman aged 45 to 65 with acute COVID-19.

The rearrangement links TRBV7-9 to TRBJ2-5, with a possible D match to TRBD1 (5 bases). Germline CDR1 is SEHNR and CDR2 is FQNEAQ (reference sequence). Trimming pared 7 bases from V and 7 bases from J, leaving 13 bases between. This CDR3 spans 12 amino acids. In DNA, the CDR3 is TGTGCCAGCACCGTTGATAGGGGGACCCAGTACTTC. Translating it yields CASTVDRGTQYF.

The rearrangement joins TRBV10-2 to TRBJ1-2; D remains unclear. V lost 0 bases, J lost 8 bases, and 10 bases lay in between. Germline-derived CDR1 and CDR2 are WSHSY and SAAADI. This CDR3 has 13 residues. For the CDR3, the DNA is TGCGCCAGCAGTGAGTCTCGGGAGCGCGGCTACACCTTC. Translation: CASSESRERGYTF.

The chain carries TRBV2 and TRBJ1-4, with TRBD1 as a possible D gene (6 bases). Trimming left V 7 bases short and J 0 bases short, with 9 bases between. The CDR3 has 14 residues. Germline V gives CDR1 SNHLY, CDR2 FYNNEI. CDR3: CASKRTATNEKLFF. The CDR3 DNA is TGTGCCAGCAAACGGACAGCAACTAATGAAAAACTGTTTTTT.

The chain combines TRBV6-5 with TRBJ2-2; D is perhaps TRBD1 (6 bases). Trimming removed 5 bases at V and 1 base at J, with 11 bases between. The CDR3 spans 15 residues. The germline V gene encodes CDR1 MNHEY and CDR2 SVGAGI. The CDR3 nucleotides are TGTGCCAGCAGTCGGGACACTTGGAACACCGGGGAGCTGTTTTTT. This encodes CASSRDTWNTGELFF.

This chain's CDR3 is CASTREQSTDTQYF. In nucleotides, the CDR3 is TGTGCCAGTACCCGCGAACAGAGCACAGATACGCAGTATTTT. This chain connects TRBV19 to TRBJ2-3, with no clear D. Trimming removed 7 bases from V and 0 bases from J, with 11 bases in between. The CDR3 is made up of 14 amino acids. Germline V gene lookup returns CDR1 LNHDA and CDR2 SQIVND (reference sequence). The variable domain in full, with the rest retrieved from reference TRBV19 and TRBJ2-3, is DGGITQSPKYLFRKEGQNVTLSCEQNLNHDAMYWYRQDPGQGLRLIYYSQIVNDFQKGDIAEGYSVSREKKESFPLTVTSAQKNPTAFYLCASTREQSTDTQYFGPGTRLTVL.

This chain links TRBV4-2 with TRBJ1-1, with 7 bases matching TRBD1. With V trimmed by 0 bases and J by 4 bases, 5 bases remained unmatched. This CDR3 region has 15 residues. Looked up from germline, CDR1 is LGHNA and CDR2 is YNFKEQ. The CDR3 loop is CASSQETGESTEAFF. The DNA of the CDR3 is TGTGCCAGCAGCCAAGAAACAGGGGAGAGCACTGAAGCTTTCTTT.

CDR3 coding DNA: TGTGCCAGCAGTGACGAGAGGACTGCTGGGGCCAACGTCCTGACTTTC. Encoded protein: CASSDERTAGANVLTF. The V and J genes are TRBV2 and TRBJ2-6, with D possibly matching TRBD2 (5 bases). The CDR3 consists of 16 residues. Germline V gives CDR1 SNHLY, CDR2 FYNNEI. V shed 3 bases and J shed 2 bases, with 11 bases lying between them.

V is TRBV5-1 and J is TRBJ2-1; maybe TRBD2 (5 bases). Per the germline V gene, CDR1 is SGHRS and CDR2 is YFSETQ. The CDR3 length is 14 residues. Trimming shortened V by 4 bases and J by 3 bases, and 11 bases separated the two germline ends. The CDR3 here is CASSTGLIYNEQFF. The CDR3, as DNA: TGCGCCAGCAGCACCGGACTGATCTACAATGAGCAGTTCTTC. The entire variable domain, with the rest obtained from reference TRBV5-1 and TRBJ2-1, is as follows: KAGVTQTPRYLIKTRGQQVTLSCSPISGHRSVSWYQQTPGQGLQFLFEYFSETQRNKGNFPGRFSGRQFSNSRSEMNVSTLELGDSALYLCASSTGLIYNEQFFGPGTRLTVL.

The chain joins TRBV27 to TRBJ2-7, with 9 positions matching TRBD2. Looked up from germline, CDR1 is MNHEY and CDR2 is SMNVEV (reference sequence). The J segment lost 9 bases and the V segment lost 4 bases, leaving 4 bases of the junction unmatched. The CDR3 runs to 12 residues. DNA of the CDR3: TGTGCCAGCAGTTCTATAGCGGGGGTGCAGTACGTC. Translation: CASSSIAGVQYV.

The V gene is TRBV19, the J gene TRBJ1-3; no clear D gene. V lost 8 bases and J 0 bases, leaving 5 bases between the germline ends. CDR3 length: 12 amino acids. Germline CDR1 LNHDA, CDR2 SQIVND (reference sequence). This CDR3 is CASGPSGNTIYF. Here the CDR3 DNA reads TGTGCCAGTGGGCCCTCTGGAAACACCATATATTTT.

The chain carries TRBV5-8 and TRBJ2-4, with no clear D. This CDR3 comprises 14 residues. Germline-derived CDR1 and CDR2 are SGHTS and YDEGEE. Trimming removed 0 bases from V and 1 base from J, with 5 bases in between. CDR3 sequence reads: CASSLASAKNIQYF. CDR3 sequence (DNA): TGTGCCAGCAGCTTGGCTTCTGCCAAAAACATTCAGTACTTC. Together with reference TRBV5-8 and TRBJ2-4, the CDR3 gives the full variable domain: EAGVTQSPTHLIKTRGQQATLRCSPISGHTSVYWYQQALGLGLQFLLWYDEGEERNRGNFPPRFSGRQFPNYSSELNVNALELEDSALYLCASSLASAKNIQYFGAGTRLSVL.